Here is one TCR beta chain with its context. Its antigen is as yet unknown. TCRdb keeps only in-frame clones here, not all; method: immunoSEQ multiplex PCR. The sample yields 15,000 to 20,000 clones, almost 85% seen once. These data originate in a study of T cells in localized non-small cell lung cancer. Study-wide results and caveats: For the top 100 tumor clones, a median about 50 also appeared in adjacent lung. In the blood, greater T cell density corresponded to longer overall survival. T cell clonality was highest in uninvolved adjacent lung, above tumor.

The germline V gene has CDR1 SEHNR and CDR2 FQNEAQ (reference sequence). CDR3 length: 15 amino acids. V lost 5 bases, J lost 5 bases, and 11 bases stayed unmatched. This chain uses TRBV7-9 with TRBJ2-5; 7 bases align to TRBD1. Sequenced here: peripheral blood, sampled before any cancer treatment. This TCR was sampled from a male donor aged 60 or over with stage I lung adenocarcinoma. The CDR3 here is CASSPETGKRETQYF. In DNA, the CDR3 is TGTGCCAGCAGCCCCGAGACAGGGAAACGGGAGACCCAGTACTTC.